This T cell receptor beta chain was found in a study of technical replicates of blood from a handful of donors. The V gene lost 2 bases and the J gene lost 4 bases, with 12 bases spanning the gap. CDR3 length: 15 amino acids. The germline V gene has CDR1 MDHEN and CDR2 SYDVKM. Only in-frame clones appear in the TCRdb table, and some are missing; sequencing was by immunoSEQ multiplex PCR. The table has approximately 100,000 clones, 96% seen once. The chain employs TRBV28 and TRBJ2-1, with D perhaps TRBD1 (6 bases). Sequences were obtained from T cells isolated from PBMCs. This clonotype originated in a human donor in good health. Here the CDR3 DNA reads TGTGCCAGCAGTTTAGGCAGGGGTAAATACAATGAGCAGTTCTTC. This translates into CASSLGRGKYNEQFF.